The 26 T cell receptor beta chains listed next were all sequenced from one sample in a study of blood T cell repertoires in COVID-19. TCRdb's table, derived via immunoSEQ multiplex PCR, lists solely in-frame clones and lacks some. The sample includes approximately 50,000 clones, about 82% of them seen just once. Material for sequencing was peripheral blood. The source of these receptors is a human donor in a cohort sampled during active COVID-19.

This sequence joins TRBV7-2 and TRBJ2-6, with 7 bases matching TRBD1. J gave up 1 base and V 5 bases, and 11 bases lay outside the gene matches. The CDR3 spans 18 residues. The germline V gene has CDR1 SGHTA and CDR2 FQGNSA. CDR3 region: CASSPRQGNPSGANVLTF. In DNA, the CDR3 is TGTGCCAGCAGCCCGAGACAGGGAAATCCATCTGGGGCCAACGTCCTGACTTTC. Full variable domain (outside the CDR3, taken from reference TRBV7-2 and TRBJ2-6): GAGVSQSPSNKVTEKGKDVELRCDPISGHTALYWYRQSLGQGLEFLIYFQGNSAPDKSGLPSDRFSAERTGGSVSTLTIQRTQQEDSAVYLCASSPRQGNPSGANVLTFGAGSRLTVL.

For the CDR3, the DNA is TGTGCCACCAGTAGGCAGGGAAAAAAAAACATTCAGTACTTC. Encoded protein: CATSRQGKKNIQYF. V is TRBV24-1 and J is TRBJ2-4; D is possibly TRBD1 (5 bases). The germline V gene encodes CDR1 KGHDR and CDR2 SFDVKD. CDR3 length: 14 amino acids. V was shortened by 6 bases and J by 4 bases, with 12 bases between the two germline ends.

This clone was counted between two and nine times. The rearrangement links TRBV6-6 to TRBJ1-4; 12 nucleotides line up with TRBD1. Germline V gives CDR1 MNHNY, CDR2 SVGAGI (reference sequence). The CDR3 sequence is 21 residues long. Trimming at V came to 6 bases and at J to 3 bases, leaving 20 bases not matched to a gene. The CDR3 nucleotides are TGTGCCAGCAGCCCACGGTACGACGGGACAGGGGGCAGGGCAGCTAATGAAAAACTGTTTTTT. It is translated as CASSPRYDGTGGRAANEKLFF.

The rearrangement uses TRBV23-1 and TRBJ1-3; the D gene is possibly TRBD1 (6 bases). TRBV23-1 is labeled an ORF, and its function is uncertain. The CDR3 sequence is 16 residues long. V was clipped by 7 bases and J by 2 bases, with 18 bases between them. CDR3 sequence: CASIPARGGPGNTIYF. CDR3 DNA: TGCGCCAGCATCCCCGCCCGGGGGGGCCCTGGAAACACCATATATTTT.

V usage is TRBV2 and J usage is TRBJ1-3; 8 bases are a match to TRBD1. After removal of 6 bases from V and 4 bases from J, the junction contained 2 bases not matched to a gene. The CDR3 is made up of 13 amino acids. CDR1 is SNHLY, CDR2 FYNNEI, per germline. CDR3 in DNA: TGTGCCAGCAGGCAGGGGGCCGGAAACACCATATATTTT. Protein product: CASRQGAGNTIYF.

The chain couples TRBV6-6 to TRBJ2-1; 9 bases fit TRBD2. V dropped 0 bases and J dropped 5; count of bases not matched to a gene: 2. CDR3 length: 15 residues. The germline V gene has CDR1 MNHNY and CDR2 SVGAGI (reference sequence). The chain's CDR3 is CASSYSSSGNNEQFF. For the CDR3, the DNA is TGTGCCAGCAGTTACTCGTCTAGCGGGAACAATGAGCAGTTCTTC.

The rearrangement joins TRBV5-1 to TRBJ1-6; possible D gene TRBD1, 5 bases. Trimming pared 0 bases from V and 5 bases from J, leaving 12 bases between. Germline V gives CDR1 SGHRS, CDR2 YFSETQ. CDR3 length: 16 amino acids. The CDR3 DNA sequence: TGCGCCAGCAGCTTGGATGGGGCCCCGGATAATTCACCCCTCCACTTT. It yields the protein CASSLDGAPDNSPLHF.

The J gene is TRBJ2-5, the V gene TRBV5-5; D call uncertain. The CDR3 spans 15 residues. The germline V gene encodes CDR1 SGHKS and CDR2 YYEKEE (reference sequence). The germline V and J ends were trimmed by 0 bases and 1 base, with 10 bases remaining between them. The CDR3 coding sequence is TGTGCCAGCAGCTTGGAGTTTTTAGTCCAAGAGACCCAGTACTTC. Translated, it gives CASSLEFLVQETQYF.

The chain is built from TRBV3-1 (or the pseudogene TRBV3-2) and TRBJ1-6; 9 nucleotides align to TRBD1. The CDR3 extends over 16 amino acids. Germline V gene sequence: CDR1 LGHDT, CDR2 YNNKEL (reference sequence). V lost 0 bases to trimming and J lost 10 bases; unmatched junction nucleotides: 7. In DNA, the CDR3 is TGTGCCAGCAGCCAAGATTGGGGGACAGGGTCGTCACCCCTCCACTTT. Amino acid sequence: CASSQDWGTGSSPLHF.

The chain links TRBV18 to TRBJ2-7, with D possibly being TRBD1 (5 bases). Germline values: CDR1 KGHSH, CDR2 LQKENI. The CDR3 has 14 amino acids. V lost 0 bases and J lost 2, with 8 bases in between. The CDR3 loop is CASSPPRVTYEQYF. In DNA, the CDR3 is TGTGCCAGCTCACCACCCAGGGTGACCTACGAGCAGTACTTC. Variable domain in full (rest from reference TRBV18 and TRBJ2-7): NAGVMQNPRHLVRRRGQEARLRCSPMKGHSHVYWYRQLPEEGLKFMVYLQKENIIDESGMPKERFSAEFPKEGPSILRIQQVVRGDSAAYFCASSPPRVTYEQYFGPGTRLTVT.

CDR3 loop: CASSPRGGYEQYF. CDR3 nucleotides: TGTGCCAGCTCACCACGAGGGGGCTACGAGCAGTACTTC. The V and J genes are TRBV18 and TRBJ2-7, with D possibly matching TRBD1 (6 bases). Trimming shortened V by 1 base and J by 3 bases, and 7 bases separated the two germline ends. The germline V gene encodes CDR1 KGHSH and CDR2 LQKENI. CDR3 length: 13 residues.

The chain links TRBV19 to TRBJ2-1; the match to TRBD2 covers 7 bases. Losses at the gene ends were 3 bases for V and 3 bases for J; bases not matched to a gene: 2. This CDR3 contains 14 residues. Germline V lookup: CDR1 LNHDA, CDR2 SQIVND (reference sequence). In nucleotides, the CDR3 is TGTGCCAGTAGTATCGGGGGGAGCTACAATGAGCAGTTCTTC. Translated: CASSIGGSYNEQFF.

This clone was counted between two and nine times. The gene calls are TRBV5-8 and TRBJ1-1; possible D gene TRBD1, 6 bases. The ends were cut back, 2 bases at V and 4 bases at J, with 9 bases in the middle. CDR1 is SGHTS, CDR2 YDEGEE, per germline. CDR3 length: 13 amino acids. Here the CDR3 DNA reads TGTGCCAGCAGCTTTCAGGGGAGCACTGAAGCTTTCTTT. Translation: CASSFQGSTEAFF.

The CDR3 loop is CASRLGGFNSPLHF. Here the CDR3 DNA reads TGCGCCAGCAGACTGGGGGGTTTTAATTCACCCCTCCACTTT. This rearrangement joins TRBV4-1 to TRBJ1-6; maybe TRBD1 (5 bases). V was clipped by 6 bases and J by 6 bases, with 12 bases between them. The CDR3 loop spans 14 amino acids. Germline CDR1 and CDR2: MGHRA and YSYEKL.

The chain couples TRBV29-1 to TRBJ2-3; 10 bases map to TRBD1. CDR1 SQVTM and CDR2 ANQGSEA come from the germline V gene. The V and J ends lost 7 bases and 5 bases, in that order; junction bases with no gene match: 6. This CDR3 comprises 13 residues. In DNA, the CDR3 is TGCAGCGCTGAGGACAGGGGGGGAGATACGCAGTATTTT. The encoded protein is CSAEDRGGDTQYF.

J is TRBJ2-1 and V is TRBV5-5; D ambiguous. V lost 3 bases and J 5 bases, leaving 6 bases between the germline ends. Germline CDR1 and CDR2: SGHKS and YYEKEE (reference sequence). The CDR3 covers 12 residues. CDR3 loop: CASSSFDNEQFF. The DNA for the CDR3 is TGTGCCAGCAGCTCCTTCGACAATGAGCAGTTCTTC.

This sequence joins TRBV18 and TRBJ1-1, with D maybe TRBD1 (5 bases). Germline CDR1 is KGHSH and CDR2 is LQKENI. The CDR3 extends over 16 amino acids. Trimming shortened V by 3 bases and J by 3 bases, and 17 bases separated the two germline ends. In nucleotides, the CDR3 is TGTGCCAGCTCACCGTCTGCGGGGGGAAGTGACACTGAAGCTTTCTTT. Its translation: CASSPSAGGSDTEAFF.

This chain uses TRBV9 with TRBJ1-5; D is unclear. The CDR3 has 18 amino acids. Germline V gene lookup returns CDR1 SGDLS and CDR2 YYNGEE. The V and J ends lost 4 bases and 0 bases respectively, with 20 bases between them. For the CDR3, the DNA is TGTGCCAGCAGCACTTTCCGAGGAAGTCCTTATAGCAATCAGCCCCAGCATTTT. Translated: CASSTFRGSPYSNQPQHF.

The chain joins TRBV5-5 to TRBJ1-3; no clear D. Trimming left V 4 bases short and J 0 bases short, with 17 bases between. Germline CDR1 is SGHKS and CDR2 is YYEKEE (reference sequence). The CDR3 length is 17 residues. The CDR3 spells CASSRTRVYASGNTIYF. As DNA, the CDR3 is TGTGCCAGCAGCCGAACTCGGGTCTACGCCTCTGGAAACACCATATATTTT.

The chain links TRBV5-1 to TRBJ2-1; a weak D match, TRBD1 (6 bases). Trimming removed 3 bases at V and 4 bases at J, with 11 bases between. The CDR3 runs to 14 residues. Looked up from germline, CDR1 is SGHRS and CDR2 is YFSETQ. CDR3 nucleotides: TGCGCCAGCAGCTCCTTACAGGGATACAATGAGCAGTTCTTC. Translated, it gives CASSSLQGYNEQFF.

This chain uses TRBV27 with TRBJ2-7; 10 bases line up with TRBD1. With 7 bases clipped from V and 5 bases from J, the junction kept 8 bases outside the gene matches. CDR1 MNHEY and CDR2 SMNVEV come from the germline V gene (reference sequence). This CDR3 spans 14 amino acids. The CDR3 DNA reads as TGTGCCAGCAAGTTCGGGGACAGGGGTCACGAGCAGTACTTC. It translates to CASKFGDRGHEQYF.

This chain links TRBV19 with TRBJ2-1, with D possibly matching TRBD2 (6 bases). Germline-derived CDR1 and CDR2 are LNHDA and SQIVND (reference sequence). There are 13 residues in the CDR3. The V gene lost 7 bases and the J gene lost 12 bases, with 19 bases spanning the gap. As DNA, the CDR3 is TGTGCCAGTACCGAGATCGGGAGCGGACGGCAGTTCTTC. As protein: CASTEIGSGRQFF.

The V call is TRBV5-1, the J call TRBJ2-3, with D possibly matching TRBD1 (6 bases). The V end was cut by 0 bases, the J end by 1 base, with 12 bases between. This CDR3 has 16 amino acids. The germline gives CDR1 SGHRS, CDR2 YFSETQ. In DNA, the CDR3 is TGCGCCAGCAGCTTGGCGTGGGGGCGCCGCACAGATACGCAGTATTTT. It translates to CASSLAWGRRTDTQYF. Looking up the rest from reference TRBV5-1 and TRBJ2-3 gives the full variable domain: KAGVTQTPRYLIKTRGQQVTLSCSPISGHRSVSWYQQTPGQGLQFLFEYFSETQRNKGNFPGRFSGRQFSNSRSEMNVSTLELGDSALYLCASSLAWGRRTDTQYFGPGTRLTVL.

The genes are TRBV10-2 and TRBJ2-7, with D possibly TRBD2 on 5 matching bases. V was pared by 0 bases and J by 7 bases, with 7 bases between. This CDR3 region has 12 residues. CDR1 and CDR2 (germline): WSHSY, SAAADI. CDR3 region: CASSESREEQYF. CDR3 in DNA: TGCGCCAGCAGTGAGTCGAGGGAGGAGCAGTACTTC.

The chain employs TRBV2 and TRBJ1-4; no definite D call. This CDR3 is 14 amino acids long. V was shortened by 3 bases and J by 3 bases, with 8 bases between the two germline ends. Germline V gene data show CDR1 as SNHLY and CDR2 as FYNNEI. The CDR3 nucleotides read TGTGCCAGCAGTGATTGGCAAGCTAATGAAAAACTGTTTTTT. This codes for CASSDWQANEKLFF.

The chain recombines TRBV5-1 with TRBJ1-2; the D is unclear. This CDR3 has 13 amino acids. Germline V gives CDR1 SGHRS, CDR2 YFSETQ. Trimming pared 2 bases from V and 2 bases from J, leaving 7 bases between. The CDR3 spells CASSFGENYGYTF. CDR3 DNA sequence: TGCGCCAGCAGCTTTGGGGAGAACTATGGCTACACCTTC. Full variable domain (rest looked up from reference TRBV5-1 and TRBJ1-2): KAGVTQTPRYLIKTRGQQVTLSCSPISGHRSVSWYQQTPGQGLQFLFEYFSETQRNKGNFPGRFSGRQFSNSRSEMNVSTLELGDSALYLCASSFGENYGYTFGSGTRLTVV.